Listed below are T cell receptor beta chains from one sample, sequenced in a study of Ad26.COV2.S vaccination and SARS-CoV-2 variants. TCRdb's table, derived via immunoSEQ multiplex PCR, lists solely in-frame clones and lacks some. The sample lists tens of thousands of clones; roughly 80% were seen once. The sequences come from peripheral blood, collected after recovery from COVID-19. These receptor sequences come from a human donor who had recovered from COVID-19. CDR3s include the opening cysteine and the closing phenylalanine or tryptophan. A D gene is named only where the DNA matches it firmly. Rows give clone size only sometimes, using once, few, many, or a class for an expanded clone.

clone size: .; V gene: TRBV5-6; J gene: TRBJ2-2; D gene: .; CDR3 protein: CASSPAAGTGELFF; CDR3 DNA: TGTGCCAGCAGCCCCGCTGCGGGCACCGGGGAGCTGTTTTTT
clone size: once; V gene: TRBV7-3; J gene: TRBJ2-3; D gene: .; CDR3 protein: CASSLVGTDTQYF; CDR3 DNA: TGTGCCAGCAGCTTGGTGGGCACAGATACGCAGTATTTT
clone size: .; V gene: TRBV5-4; J gene: TRBJ2-3; D gene: TRBD2; CDR3 protein: CASSQGLAGATDTQYF; CDR3 DNA: TGTGCCAGCAGCCAAGGACTAGCGGGGGCCACAGATACGCAGTATTTT
clone size: few; V gene: TRBV7-9; J gene: TRBJ1-1; D gene: TRBD1; CDR3 protein: CASSFDLLITGAHTEAFF; CDR3 DNA: TGTGCCAGCAGCTTCGATCTCCTCATTACAGGGGCCCACACTGAAGCTTTCTTT
clone size: .; V gene: TRBV7-3; J gene: TRBJ2-2; D gene: TRBD2; CDR3 protein: CASSLSGGNTGELFF; CDR3 DNA: TGTGCCAGCAGCTTAAGCGGGGGGAACACCGGGGAGCTGTTTTTT
clone size: .; V gene: TRBV5-1; J gene: TRBJ1-2; D gene: .; CDR3 protein: CASSLLTEYGYTF; CDR3 DNA: TGCGCCAGCAGCTTGCTGACGGAGTATGGCTACACCTTC
clone size: .; V gene: TRBV24-1; J gene: TRBJ2-3; D gene: TRBD2; CDR3 protein: CATSDLTSGRKDTQYF; CDR3 DNA: TGTGCCACCAGTGATTTAACTAGCGGGAGAAAAGATACGCAGTATTTT
clone size: .; V gene: TRBV10-3; J gene: TRBJ2-3; D gene: .; CDR3 protein: CAISERPTDTQYF; CDR3 DNA: TGTGCCATCAGTGAAAGGCCCACAGATACGCAGTATTTT
clone size: .; V gene: TRBV11-2; J gene: TRBJ2-1; D gene: .; CDR3 protein: CASSPLRVSYNEQFF; CDR3 DNA: TGTGCCAGCAGCCCCCTAAGGGTCTCCTACAATGAGCAGTTCTTC
clone size: .; V gene: TRBV30; J gene: TRBJ1-1; D gene: .; CDR3 protein: CAWDPMENTEAFF; CDR3 DNA: TGTGCCTGGGACCCAATGGAGAACACTGAAGCTTTCTTT
clone size: .; V gene: TRBV4-2; J gene: TRBJ1-5; D gene: TRBD1; CDR3 protein: CASSQDAGGGQGYGNNQPQHF; CDR3 DNA: TGTGCCAGCAGCCAAGATGCCGGCGGGGGACAGGGGTATGGTAACAATCAGCCCCAGCATTTT
clone size: .; V gene: TRBV5-6; J gene: TRBJ1-1; D gene: .; CDR3 protein: CASSLGQGGRSPEAFF; CDR3 DNA: TGTGCCAGCAGCTTGGGGCAGGGTGGTCGGAGCCCTGAAGCTTTCTTT
clone size: .; V gene: TRBV6-2/TRBV6-3; J gene: TRBJ1-1; D gene: .; CDR3 protein: CASSYRTLRPEAFF; CDR3 DNA: TGTGCCAGCAGTTACCGAACATTGCGACCTGAAGCTTTCTTT
clone size: .; V gene: TRBV3-1/TRBV3-2; J gene: TRBJ1-6; D gene: TRBD1; CDR3 protein: CASSQGQSSPLHF; CDR3 DNA: TGTGCCAGCAGCCAGGGACAGTCTTCACCCCTCCACTTT
clone size: .; V gene: TRBV27; J gene: TRBJ1-2; D gene: .; CDR3 protein: CASSPRRVSGYTF; CDR3 DNA: TGTGCCAGCAGTCCCCGACGGGTCTCTGGCTACACCTTC
clone size: .; V gene: TRBV5-1; J gene: TRBJ2-2; D gene: TRBD2; CDR3 protein: CASSLNSGVNTGELFF; CDR3 DNA: TGCGCCAGCAGCTTGAACAGCGGGGTTAACACCGGGGAGCTGTTTTTT
clone size: .; V gene: TRBV6-6; J gene: TRBJ1-1; D gene: .; CDR3 protein: CASNVNWVDGNTEAFF; CDR3 DNA: TGTGCCAGCAACGTGAACTGGGTGGACGGGAACACTGAAGCTTTCTTT
clone size: .; V gene: TRBV11-2; J gene: TRBJ2-3; D gene: .; CDR3 protein: CASSLGGSDTQYF; CDR3 DNA: TGTGCCAGCAGCCTTGGGGGGTCTGATACGCAGTATTTT
clone size: .; V gene: TRBV5-1; J gene: TRBJ1-1; D gene: .; CDR3 protein: CASSQVGGLGTEAFF; CDR3 DNA: TGCGCCAGCAGCCAGGTGGGGGGGCTGGGCACTGAAGCTTTCTTT
clone size: .; V gene: TRBV28; J gene: TRBJ2-1; D gene: .; CDR3 protein: CASKVDSYNEQFF; CDR3 DNA: TGTGCCAGCAAGGTGGACAGTTACAATGAGCAGTTCTTC
clone size: few; V gene: TRBV24-1; J gene: TRBJ2-3; D gene: .; CDR3 protein: CATSDYRDTQYF; CDR3 DNA: TGTGCCACCAGTGATTACCGCGATACGCAGTATTTT
clone size: .; V gene: TRBV5-1; J gene: TRBJ1-1; D gene: TRBD1; CDR3 protein: CASSSTGVYTEAFF; CDR3 DNA: TGCGCCAGCAGTTCCACAGGGGTCTACACTGAAGCTTTCTTT
clone size: many; V gene: TRBV3-1/TRBV3-2; J gene: TRBJ2-1; D gene: .; CDR3 protein: CASSQARAAEQFF; CDR3 DNA: TGTGCCAGCAGCCAGGCCAGGGCGGCTGAGCAGTTCTTC
clone size: .; V gene: TRBV12-5; J gene: TRBJ2-3; D gene: TRBD2; CDR3 protein: CASGSSGGDTQYF; CDR3 DNA: TGTGCTAGTGGTTCTAGCGGGGGGGACACGCAGTATTTT
clone size: once; V gene: TRBV30; J gene: TRBJ1-4; D gene: TRBD1; CDR3 protein: CAWSVLRQGSYEKLFF; CDR3 DNA: TGTGCCTGGAGTGTCCTCCGACAGGGGAGCTACGAAAAACTGTTTTTT
clone size: few; V gene: TRBV6-5; J gene: TRBJ2-1; D gene: .; CDR3 protein: CASSYPGGATGNEQFF; CDR3 DNA: TGTGCCAGCAGTTATCCCGGAGGGGCAACGGGCAATGAGCAGTTCTTC
clone size: .; V gene: TRBV6-4; J gene: TRBJ1-1; D gene: .; CDR3 protein: CASSDEGPTEAFF; CDR3 DNA: TGTGCCAGCAGTGACGAGGGTCCCACTGAAGCTTTCTTT
clone size: .; V gene: TRBV5-1; J gene: TRBJ2-5; D gene: .; CDR3 protein: CASSRTDTPSGETQYF; CDR3 DNA: TGCGCCAGCAGCCGTACCGACACCCCCTCCGGGGAGACCCAGTACTTC
clone size: .; V gene: TRBV19; J gene: TRBJ1-5; D gene: .; CDR3 protein: CASSIARDQPQHF; CDR3 DNA: TGTGCCAGTAGTATAGCCCGGGATCAGCCCCAGCATTTT
clone size: once; V gene: TRBV4-1; J gene: TRBJ2-3; D gene: .; CDR3 protein: CASSQRVSRDTQYF; CDR3 DNA: TGCGCCAGCAGCCAAAGGGTCTCGAGAGATACGCAGTATTTT
clone size: .; V gene: TRBV5-5; J gene: TRBJ1-2; D gene: .; CDR3 protein: CASSLGPQGYGYTF; CDR3 DNA: TGTGCCAGCAGCCTGGGCCCACAGGGCTATGGCTACACCTTC
clone size: .; V gene: TRBV29-1; J gene: TRBJ2-2; D gene: TRBD2; CDR3 protein: CSVGLAGGSNTGELFF; CDR3 DNA: TGCAGCGTGGGACTAGCGGGAGGGTCGAACACCGGGGAGCTGTTTTTT
clone size: .; V gene: TRBV2; J gene: TRBJ1-5; D gene: TRBD1; CDR3 protein: CASTPGTGGRQPQHF; CDR3 DNA: TGTGCCAGCACCCCGGGGACAGGGGGCAGGCAGCCCCAGCATTTT
clone size: .; V gene: TRBV5-1; J gene: TRBJ2-6; D gene: .; CDR3 protein: CASSLSVSSGANVLTF; CDR3 DNA: TGCGCCAGCAGCTTGTCAGTCTCGTCCGGGGCCAACGTCCTGACTTTC
clone size: .; V gene: TRBV3-1/TRBV3-2; J gene: TRBJ1-4; D gene: .; CDR3 protein: CASSPSTSTNEKLFF; CDR3 DNA: TGTGCCAGCAGCCCCAGTACCTCAACTAATGAAAAACTGTTTTTT
clone size: .; V gene: TRBV6-2/TRBV6-3; J gene: TRBJ1-5; D gene: .; CDR3 protein: CASSYGGGNQPQHF; CDR3 DNA: TGTGCCAGCAGTTACGGGGGAGGCAATCAGCCCCAGCATTTT
clone size: .; V gene: TRBV19; J gene: TRBJ1-2; D gene: .; CDR3 protein: CASSTPDRWAVYGYTF; CDR3 DNA: TGTGCCAGTAGTACCCCCGACAGGTGGGCTGTTTATGGCTACACCTTC
clone size: .; V gene: TRBV11-2; J gene: TRBJ2-1; D gene: .; CDR3 protein: CASSLGQVSYNEQFF; CDR3 DNA: TGTGCCAGCAGCTTAGGACAGGTCTCCTACAATGAGCAGTTCTTC
clone size: once; V gene: TRBV5-1; J gene: TRBJ1-1; D gene: .; CDR3 protein: CASSLDVNTEAFF; CDR3 DNA: TGCGCCAGCAGCCTGGACGTGAACACTGAAGCTTTCTTT
clone size: .; V gene: TRBV27; J gene: TRBJ1-2; D gene: TRBD1; CDR3 protein: CASSLHHRGSRANYGYTF; CDR3 DNA: TGTGCCAGCAGTTTACATCACAGGGGTTCCAGGGCTAACTATGGCTACACCTTC
clone size: .; V gene: TRBV5-4; J gene: TRBJ1-4; D gene: TRBD1; CDR3 protein: CASSFDRGVEKLFF; CDR3 DNA: TGTGCCAGCAGCTTTGACAGGGGGGTTGAAAAACTGTTTTTT